These 8 T cell receptor beta chains share one sample of origin, sequenced in a study of blood T cell repertoires in COVID-19. TCRdb's copy holds only in-frame clones and misses some; the assay was immunoSEQ multiplex PCR. The data contain about 160,000 clones, 75% to 90% of them singletons. Sequencing input: peripheral blood. Receptor source: a human donor with acute or convalescent COVID-19. The donor label of this sample is uncertain.

This clone has only one observation. The rearrangement joins TRBV6-5 to TRBJ2-3, with 10 bases fitting TRBD2. This CDR3 comprises 15 residues. V trimming: 5 bases; J trimming: 4 bases; junction bases outside the gene matches: 6. Germline V CDR1 and CDR2: MNHEY, SVGAGI. In DNA, the CDR3 is TGTGCCAGCAGTAGCGGGGGGGCCGTTGCAGATACGCAGTATTTT. Protein: CASSSGGAVADTQYF.

The chain joins TRBV11-2 to TRBJ1-3; no clear D gene. The germline V gene encodes CDR1 SGHAT and CDR2 FQNNGV. Trimming pared 7 bases from V and 0 bases from J, leaving 13 bases between. There are 15 residues in the CDR3. CDR3 in amino acids: CASTLRLDSGNTIYF. As DNA, the CDR3 is TGTGCCAGCACCTTGCGACTTGACTCTGGAAACACCATATATTTT.

The J gene is TRBJ1-2, the V gene TRBV25-1, with 12 bases fitting TRBD1. Germline V CDR1 and CDR2: MGHDK, SYGVNS. The length of the CDR3 is 16 residues. V lost 3 bases, J lost 6 bases, and 8 bases stayed unmatched. This CDR3 is CASSDRDRGRGNGYTF. The CDR3, as DNA: TGTGCCAGCAGTGACCGGGACAGGGGGCGAGGGAATGGCTACACCTTC.

The V call is TRBV2, the J call TRBJ1-2; a weak D match, TRBD1 (5 bases). The CDR3 is 12 amino acids. V was cut by 5 bases and J by 5 bases, with 9 bases left in between. Germline V gene data show CDR1 as SNHLY and CDR2 as FYNNEI. Written as DNA, the CDR3 is TGTGCCAGCAGTCCCAGGGATTATGGCTACACCTTC. Translated, it gives CASSPRDYGYTF.

Only one count was recorded for this clone. The rearrangement links TRBV5-6 to TRBJ2-3, with TRBD1 matching over 7 bases. V lost 0 bases to trimming and J lost 6 bases; unmatched junction nucleotides: 10. The length of the CDR3 is 16 residues. Germline loops: CDR1 SGHDT, CDR2 YYEEEE. The CDR3 loop is CASSLVDREEGDTQYF. As DNA, the CDR3 is TGTGCCAGCAGCTTGGTAGACAGGGAAGAAGGGGATACGCAGTATTTT.

The V call is TRBV3-1 (or the pseudogene TRBV3-2), the J call TRBJ2-3; no clear D gene. The germline V and J ends were trimmed by 1 base and 9 bases, with 17 bases remaining between them. Germline CDR1 reads LGHDT; CDR2 reads YNNKEL (reference sequence). The CDR3 totals 15 residues. CDR3 nucleotide sequence: TGTGCCAGCAGCCAAGTCTCTAGTCATAGCATAACGCAGTATTTT. The encoded protein is CASSQVSSHSITQYF.

The chain employs TRBV7-9 and TRBJ1-2; D is ambiguous. This CDR3 is built from 13 residues. Between the trimmed V and J ends, which lost 1 base and 3 bases, there was a span of 6 bases. CDR1 is SEHNR and CDR2 is FQNEAQ in the germline V gene (reference sequence). The CDR3 DNA is TGTGCCAGCAGCTTAGTCGGGGACTATGGCTACACCTTC. It codes for CASSLVGDYGYTF.

The CDR3 is CASSRVGAYTDTQYF. The DNA of the CDR3 is TGTGCCAGCAGTCGCGTCGGTGCCTACACAGATACGCAGTATTTT. The V and J genes are TRBV6-5 and TRBJ2-3; D is ambiguous. Germline values: CDR1 MNHEY, CDR2 SVGAGI. Trimming took 5 bases from V and 2 from J, leaving 14 bases between them. The CDR3 extends over 15 amino acids.